This note documents a single T cell receptor (beta chain) sequence. Followed over time, Seattle patients had been enrolled while infection was active. This CDR3 is 16 amino acids long. V gave up 0 bases and J gave up 4 bases; unmatched junction bases: 8. Per germline, CDR1 SGHTA and CDR2 FQGNSA. This specimen belongs to a study of blood T cell repertoires in COVID-19. Study context: PBMCs, B-cell-depleted T cells, or T cells were the source of the cDNA or gDNA that made up the material.

Some clones are missing from TCRdb's copy, which holds only in-frame ones; the method was immunoSEQ multiplex PCR. The table lists around 470,000 clones, roughly 89% of them singletons. This chain joins TRBV7-2 and TRBJ2-7, with 8 bases lining up with TRBD1. The origin of this receptor is a man aged 18 to 30 with COVID-19, enrolled during active disease. The sample taken for sequencing was peripheral blood. The CDR3, as DNA: TGTGCCAGCAGCTTAGCCGGGACAGGCCCCTCTTACGAGCAGTACTTC. Its translation is CASSLAGTGPSYEQYF.